The 20 T cell receptor beta chains reported below all come from one sample, sequenced in a study of T-cell reconstitution after alpha-beta-depleted transplantation in children. Researchers prepared the TCRbeta library using unique molecular identifiers, the study reports. TCRdb called the PCR reads again in MiXCR, with one record for every CDR3 protein. The sample shows some 830,000 distinct CDR3 sequences, roughly 15% of them seen only once. The source material was PBMCs, mostly from graft donor cells, sampled 360 days after TCRalphabeta/CD19-depleted stem cell transplant. All receptors derive from a male patient younger than 18 who had a stem cell transplant for acute lymphoblastic leukemia, so the T cells may come from the graft donor.

This clonotype was counted only a few times. The J gene is TRBJ2-7, the V gene TRBV12-3 or TRBV12-4; no firm D call. V was clipped by 4 bases and J by 6 bases, with 25 bases between them. CDR3 size: 17 residues. CDR3 loop: CASSSPEVVSLLGEQYF. As DNA, the CDR3 is TGTGCCAGCAGTTCGCCAGAAGTCGTATCTCTCCTGGGCGAGCAGTACTTC.

This clonotype was counted between two and nine times. V is TRBV7-2 and J is TRBJ2-1, with a tentative D call TRBD2 (6 bases). V was trimmed by 4 bases and J by 3 bases, leaving 10 bases between them. The CDR3 has 14 residues. Germline CDR1 reads SGHTA; CDR2 reads FQGNSA. CDR3 sequence: CASSWGLIYNEQFF. The CDR3 DNA is TGTGCCAGCAGCTGGGGACTTATCTACAATGAGCAGTTCTTC. Full variable domain (rest looked up from reference TRBV7-2 and TRBJ2-1): GAGVSQSPSNKVTEKGKDVELRCDPISGHTALYWYRQSLGQGLEFLIYFQGNSAPDKSGLPSDRFSAERTGGSVSTLTIQRTQQEDSAVYLCASSWGLIYNEQFFGPGTRLTVL.

This CDR3 reads CASSLYHRDEQFF. CDR3 sequence (DNA): TGTGCCAGCAGTTTGTATCATAGGGATGAGCAGTTCTTC. This chain connects TRBV12-3 or TRBV12-4 to TRBJ2-1, with D unclear. The CDR3 runs to 13 residues. Trimming cost V 3 bases and J 8 bases, with 11 bases left between them.

This clonotype was observed a few times. The rearrangement links TRBV7-3 to TRBJ2-3; D is perhaps TRBD2 (5 bases). The V and J ends lost 4 bases and 2 bases respectively, with 13 bases between them. The CDR3 sequence is 15 residues long. Germline lookup yields CDR1 SGHTA and CDR2 FQGTGA. The CDR3 region has the DNA TGTGCCAGCAGCTGGACGGGCGGGCCCACAGATACGCAGTATTTT. As protein: CASSWTGGPTDTQYF.

This clonotype was seen once. Here the CDR3 DNA reads TGTGCCTGGAGTGTACGTGTTCGGGGGCCGGTCGAGCAGTACTTC. Translating gives CAWSVRVRGPVEQYF. This sequence joins TRBV30 and TRBJ2-7; either TRBD1 or TRBD2 may fit D (6 bases each). The germline gives CDR1 GTSNPN, CDR2 SVGIG (reference sequence). Trimming took off 0 bases at V and 6 bases at J, with 18 bases between the two ends. The CDR3 is 15 residues long.

This clonotype was seen a few times. The chain employs TRBV4-1 and TRBJ2-7, with 7 nucleotides matching TRBD2. With 0 bases clipped from V and 3 bases from J, the junction kept 5 bases outside the gene matches. The CDR3 runs 15 residues. CDR1 and CDR2 (germline): MGHRA, YSYEKL. CDR3 sequence (DNA): TGCGCCAGCAGCCAAGATGTCCTAGCGGACTACGAGCAGTACTTC. It specifies CASSQDVLADYEQYF.

This clonotype was detected only a few times. This chain joins TRBV7-2 and TRBJ2-7, with D possibly TRBD2 on 6 matching bases. The CDR3 is made up of 15 amino acids. Trimming took off 5 bases at V and 0 bases at J, with 14 bases between the two ends. Per germline, CDR1 SGHTA and CDR2 FQGNSA. CDR3: CASSARISGSYEQYF. As DNA, the CDR3 is TGTGCCAGCAGCGCCCGGATTAGCGGCTCCTACGAGCAGTACTTC.

This clonotype was observed a few times. The gene calls are TRBV6-4 and TRBJ1-5; the D gene is possibly TRBD1 (5 bases). Trimming cost V 3 bases and J 2 bases, with 11 bases left between them. This CDR3 has 15 residues. Germline CDR1 is MRHNA and CDR2 is SNTAGT. The CDR3 DNA follows: TGTGCCAGCAGTGATGGGGTCAGGGGCAATCAGCCCCAGCATTTT. It specifies CASSDGVRGNQPQHF.

The rearrangement links TRBV20-1 to TRBJ2-7; 16 bases map to TRBD2. This CDR3 is built from 17 residues. Unmatched junction bases numbered 12, after V lost 3 bases and J lost 7 bases. Per the germline V gene, CDR1 is DFQATT and CDR2 is SNEGSKA (reference sequence). In DNA, the CDR3 is TGCAGTGCTAGCGACCCGGGACTAGCGGGAGGGCCAGGGGAGCAGTACTTC. Amino acids: CSASDPGLAGGPGEQYF.

In this sample, this clonotype turned up many times. V gene TRBV5-1 combines with J gene TRBJ2-1, with D possibly being TRBD2 (6 bases). This CDR3 has 16 amino acids. Per germline, CDR1 SGHRS and CDR2 YFSETQ. Trimming cost V 0 bases and J 1 base, with 11 bases left between them. CDR3 in amino acids: CASSLDAGRSYNEQFF. In DNA, the CDR3 is TGCGCCAGCAGCTTGGATGCGGGACGGTCCTACAATGAGCAGTTCTTC.

This clonotype has ten or more counts. V and J are TRBV6-5 and TRBJ2-4; D could derive from TRBD1 or TRBD2 (5 bases each). This CDR3 has 14 residues. With 2 bases removed from V and 5 bases from J, the gap between germline ends came to 10 bases. The germline V gene encodes CDR1 MNHEY and CDR2 SVGAGI. The DNA for the CDR3 is TGTGCCAGCAGTTACAACGGGGCAGAAAACATTCAGTACTTC. Protein product: CASSYNGAENIQYF.

This clonotype was picked up many times. The V gene is TRBV7-2, the J gene TRBJ2-3; D unclear. The CDR3 totals 13 residues. Looked up from germline, CDR1 is SGHTA and CDR2 is FQGNSA. V was clipped by 2 bases and J by 6 bases, with 9 bases between them. CDR3 protein: CASSLMSWDTQYF. The CDR3, as DNA: TGTGCCAGCAGCTTAATGTCCTGGGATACGCAGTATTTT.

In regard to this clonotype: This could be a read error, since a much larger clone is one nucleotide away. The chain carries TRBV7-8 and TRBJ2-7, with D unclear. Germline lookup yields CDR1 SGHVS and CDR2 FQNEAQ. The CDR3 loop spans 14 amino acids. Trimming removed 1 base from V and 3 bases from J, with 10 bases in between. The CDR3 DNA reads TGTGCCAGCAGCTTAGTTTCCAGGTTCTACGAGCAGTACTTC. It encodes CASSLVSRFYEQYF.

This clonotype turned up a few times. In nucleotides, the CDR3 is TGCGCCAGCAGCCAATATGGACTAGCGGGCCTCAATGAGCAGTTCTTC. This gives the protein CASSQYGLAGLNEQFF. The chain carries TRBV4-1 and TRBJ2-1, with 11 bases matching TRBD2. After removal of 2 bases from V and 6 bases from J, the junction contained 6 bases not matched to a gene. The CDR3 spans 16 residues. Germline V CDR1 and CDR2: MGHRA, YSYEKL.

For this clonotype: One end of the junction fails to match germline, which may point to a read error. V and J are TRBV6-1 and TRBJ2-1, with D unclear. Per the germline V gene, CDR1 is MNHNS and CDR2 is SASEGT. The CDR3 is 14 residues long. CDR3 sequence reads: CASGDGRYYNEQFF. CDR3 bases: TGTGCCAGCGGTGACGGCCGCTACTACAATGAGCAGTTCTTC.

J is TRBJ2-2 and V is TRBV4-2, with a possible D match to TRBD1 (7 bases). CDR3 length: 15 residues. The V gene lost 4 bases and the J gene lost 6 bases, with 15 bases spanning the gap. Germline CDR1 is LGHNA and CDR2 is YNFKEQ. The DNA for the CDR3 is TGTGCCAGCAGCCTAGAGGGCGGGACAGCCGGGGAGCTGTTTTTT. Residues: CASSLEGGTAGELFF.

This clonotype was counted only a few times. This sequence joins TRBV29-1 and TRBJ2-2; no definite D call. Germline V CDR1 and CDR2: SQVTM, ANQGSEA. This CDR3 spans 13 amino acids. V gave up 5 bases and J gave up 1 base, with 8 bases separating them. The CDR3 region has the DNA TGCAGCGTTCATGGAAAGAACACCGGGGAGCTGTTTTTT. This translates into CSVHGKNTGELFF.

This clonotype was seen at least ten times. V and J are TRBV12-3 or TRBV12-4 and TRBJ2-5; 10 nucleotides match TRBD2. Trimming at V came to 7 bases and at J to 3 bases, leaving 11 bases not matched to a gene. The CDR3 extends over 16 amino acids. The CDR3 here is CASTLRGAGGEETQYF. Written as DNA, the CDR3 is TGTGCCAGCACCCTTAGGGGAGCGGGAGGGGAAGAGACCCAGTACTTC.

The chain combines TRBV4-1 with TRBJ2-5, with D maybe TRBD2 (5 bases). Germline V CDR1 and CDR2: MGHRA, YSYEKL. V lost 4 bases and J 4 bases, leaving 13 bases between the germline ends. This CDR3 has 14 residues. CDR3 amino acids: CASSPQVRGETQYF. The CDR3 coding sequence is TGCGCCAGCAGCCCCCAGGTCCGGGGAGAGACCCAGTACTTC.

The chain is built from TRBV7-3 and TRBJ2-7, with 7 positions matching TRBD1. The CDR3 runs to 13 residues. CDR1 is SGHTA, CDR2 FQGTGA, per germline. J was trimmed by 3 bases and V by 4 bases; bases with no gene match: 3. The CDR3 sequence is CASSWGQYYEQYF. The DNA of the CDR3 is TGTGCCAGCAGCTGGGGACAGTACTACGAGCAGTACTTC.